Each of the 32 T cell receptor beta chains below was sequenced from the same sample in a study of T cells in women clearing cervical HPV infection. Sequenced by immunoSEQ multiplex PCR; TCRdb stores in-frame clones only, minus some. The sample's table shows some 21,000 clones. Sequencing was performed on blood buffy coat. These receptors were collected from a woman aged 18 to 75 with a cervical HPV16 infection that either progressed to CIN3+ or cleared (not recorded which).

Note on this clone: The read ends 3 residues before the CDR3 terminus; that terminus is restored from the germline J gene. This chain joins TRBV29-1 and TRBJ2-5, with a tentative D call TRBD1 (5 bases). Trimming removed 7 bases from V and 0 bases from J, with 9 bases in between. Per germline, CDR1 SQVTM and CDR2 ANQGSEA. The CDR3 is made up of 12 amino acids. CDR3 loop: CSDRQYQETQYF. Partial CDR3 DNA: TGCAGCGACCGACAGTACCAAGAGACC.

As to this clone: From the germline J gene comes the end of the CDR3, since the read stops 3 residues before it. The chain uses TRBV18 and TRBJ1-2; D unclear. Germline-derived CDR1 and CDR2 are KGHSH and LQKENI. The CDR3 totals 12 residues. The part of the CDR3 DNA that was read is TGTGCCAGCTCACCCCTCTCCTACGAC. It encodes CASSPLSYD. The entire CDR3 is CASSPLSYDYTF.

With respect to this clone: The missing CDR3 end, 3 residues past where the read stops, is filled in from the germline J gene. The chain has TRBV5-1 and TRBJ2-1; 7 nucleotides agree with TRBD2. Unmatched junction bases numbered 6, after V lost 6 bases and J lost 3 bases. Germline CDR1 is SGHRS and CDR2 is YFSETQ. The CDR3 spans 14 residues. The part of the CDR3 DNA that was read is TGCGCCAGCATCGGCGGGAGTAACTACAATGAG. Protein product: CASIGGSNYNE. In full, the CDR3 is CASIGGSNYNEQFF.

The CDR3 DNA, read in part, is TGTGCCAGCAGTGAAGCTCTTGCGGGGGGTTATCAGCCC. This encodes CASSEALAGGYQP. The full CDR3 protein reads CASSEALAGGYQPQHF. This chain links TRBV6-1 with TRBJ1-5; weak D call: TRBD1 (5 bases). The CDR3 end falls 3 residues outside the read, so it is completed with the germline J gene. CDR3 length equals 16 residues. CDR1 and CDR2 from the germline V gene are MNHNS and SASEGT. V dropped 0 bases and J dropped 5 bases, with 14 bases sitting between them.

As for this clone: The CDR3 is cut off 3 residues early in the read; its end comes from the germline J gene. The J gene is TRBJ2-7, the V gene TRBV7-8; tentatively, D is TRBD1 (6 bases). Germline V gives CDR1 SGHVS, CDR2 FQNEAQ. Trimming took 1 base from V and 2 from J, leaving 9 bases between them. This CDR3 region has 14 residues. This CDR3 is CASSLGTAPYEQYF. CDR3 bases read: TGTGCCAGCAGCTTAGGGACAGCACCCTACGAG.

A remark on this clone: The sequenced fragment ends 3 residues before the CDR3 boundary, so the rest is inferred from the germline J gene. J is TRBJ2-1 and V is TRBV10-3; weak D call: TRBD1 (5 bases). The length of the CDR3 is 13 residues. Germline assignment: CDR1 ENHRY and CDR2 SYGVKD. V lost 5 bases, J lost 5 bases, and 10 bases lay in between. Partial CDR3 DNA: TGTGCCATCAGTCCAGGGCTTGACAATGAG. This translates into CAISPGLDNE. The CDR3 in its entirety is CAISPGLDNEQFF.

In regard to this clone: The read stops 3 residues short of the end of the CDR3; the missing end is completed from the germline J gene. The J gene is TRBJ2-4, the V gene TRBV12-3 or TRBV12-4, with D maybe TRBD2 (5 bases). The CDR3 is 15 amino acids. The V gene lost 3 bases and the J gene lost 0 bases, with 9 bases spanning the gap. The part of the CDR3 DNA that was read is TGTGCCAGCAGTTTCAGCGGAGTAGCCAAAAACATT. Translating it yields CASSFSGVAKNI. The full-length CDR3 reads as CASSFSGVAKNIQYF.

Details on this clone: With the read ending 3 residues before the CDR3 end, the germline J gene is used to fill in that end. This sequence joins TRBV20-1 and TRBJ1-1; D not resolved. Germline V gives CDR1 DFQATT, CDR2 SNEGSKA (reference sequence). The CDR3 is 14 residues long. Trimming cost V 0 bases and J 0 bases, with 8 bases left between them. The CDR3 reads CSARDQIMNTEAFF. The CDR3 DNA, read in part, is TGCAGTGCTAGAGATCAGATTATGAACACTGAA.

Concerning this clone itself: The read ends 3 residues before the CDR3 terminus; that terminus is restored from the germline J gene. V usage is TRBV4-1 and J usage is TRBJ2-7; 9 bases line up with TRBD1. Germline CDR1 is MGHRA and CDR2 is YSYEKL. The CDR3 has 16 amino acids. V lost 1 base, J lost 4 bases, and 8 bases stayed unmatched. The CDR3 reads CASSQVEGQGLYEQYF. Incomplete CDR3 DNA: TGCGCCAGCAGCCAAGTAGAGGGACAGGGCTTATACGAG.

The covered CDR3 bases are TGTGCCAGCAGTGAAGAGGGAGGGGTCCCCGCCAAAAACATT. Residues: CASSEEGGVPAKNI. The full CDR3 protein reads CASSEEGGVPAKNIQYF. The chain combines TRBV6-1 with TRBJ2-4; 7 bases line up with TRBD2. The read terminates 3 residues before the CDR3 end, so the remaining end is supplied by the germline J gene. V dropped 1 base and J dropped 1; count of bases not matched to a gene: 7. This CDR3 region has 17 residues. Germline V gene data show CDR1 as MNHNS and CDR2 as SASEGT.

Turning to this clone: The read halts 3 residues ahead of the CDR3 end, with the missing end drawn from the germline J gene. The rearrangement uses TRBV20-1 and TRBJ1-1; 8 bases fit TRBD1. Unmatched junction bases numbered 8, after V lost 5 bases and J lost 3 bases. The CDR3 loop spans 14 amino acids. From germline, CDR1 is DFQATT and CDR2 SNEGSKA (reference sequence). CDR3 loop: CSAPKDREDTEAFF. CDR3 DNA, as far as it was read: TGCAGTGCTCCTAAGGACAGGGAAGACACTGAA.

Comments on this clone: The CDR3 is cut off 3 residues early in the read; its end comes from the germline J gene. This chain links TRBV28 with TRBJ2-3, with 7 bases lining up with TRBD1. The CDR3 consists of 16 residues. V lost 1 base, J lost 2 bases, and 6 bases stayed unmatched. Germline V gene data show CDR1 as MDHEN and CDR2 as SYDVKM. This chain's CDR3 is CASSLSGQPYTDTQYF. CDR3 DNA, as far as it was read: TGTGCCAGCAGTTTATCGGGACAGCCTTACACAGATACG.

In regard to this clone: The observed sequence ends 3 residues before the CDR3 terminus, with the missing tail filled in from the germline J gene. The chain couples TRBV5-1 to TRBJ2-7; TRBD1 matches 8 bases. The CDR3 covers 14 residues. J was trimmed by 0 bases and V by 3 bases; bases with no gene match: 2. Germline loops: CDR1 SGHRS, CDR2 YFSETQ. The CDR3 spells CASSWDRSSYEQYF. The sequenced part of the CDR3 DNA is TGCGCCAGCAGCTGGGACAGGAGCTCCTACGAG. The complete variable domain, with remaining parts taken from reference TRBV5-1 and TRBJ2-7, reads KAGVTQTPRYLIKTRGQQVTLSCSPISGHRSVSWYQQTPGQGLQFLFEYFSETQRNKGNFPGRFSGRQFSNSRSEMNVSTLELGDSALYLCASSWDRSSYEQYFGPGTRLTVT.

For this clone: The read halts 3 residues ahead of the CDR3 end, with the missing end drawn from the germline J gene. The chain is built from TRBV20-1 and TRBJ2-1; 12 bases line up with TRBD1. Germline values: CDR1 DFQATT, CDR2 SNEGSKA (reference sequence). Trimming removed 6 bases from V and 4 bases from J; junction bases left unmatched: 4. This CDR3 region has 14 residues. The CDR3 loop reads CSAWDRGRYNEQFF. The CDR3 DNA, read in part, is TGCAGTGCCTGGGACAGGGGGCGTTACAATGAG.

Notes on this clone: The read stops 3 residues short of the end of the CDR3; the missing end is completed from the germline J gene. The rearrangement joins TRBV28 to TRBJ2-2; 8 bases match TRBD1. The CDR3 totals 15 residues. In germline, CDR1 is MDHEN, CDR2 SYDVKM. CDR3 bases read: TGTGCCAGCAGCCCCTCGACAGGGGAGAATGAAAAG. Its protein product is CASSPSTGENEK. The complete CDR3 protein is CASSPSTGENEKLFF.

In the case of this clone: The CDR3 is cut off 3 residues early in the read; its end comes from the germline J gene. The rearrangement joins TRBV5-6 to TRBJ2-5; 8 bases line up with TRBD1. Trimming took 4 bases from V and 7 from J; bases not matched to a gene: 12. The V gene's germline CDR1 is SGHDT and CDR2 YYEEEE. The CDR3 contains 15 residues. The CDR3 DNA, read in part, is TGTGCCAGCAGCCTACAGGGCCAGGGGGCGGGGACC. The encoded protein is CASSLQGQGAGT. The whole CDR3 protein is CASSLQGQGAGTQYF.

As for this clone: The junction differs from germline at one of its ends, possibly a read error. Coverage ceases 3 residues before the CDR3 finishes, and the germline J gene fills in the end. The genes are TRBV20-1 and TRBJ2-7, with TRBD2 identical over 7 bases. CDR3 length: 13 amino acids. Germline loops: CDR1 DFQATT, CDR2 SNEGSKA (reference sequence). CDR3 DNA, as far as it was read: TGCAGTGCTGGAGAGCGGGGCCCCTACGAG. Residues: CSAGERGPYE. The whole CDR3 protein reads CSAGERGPYEQYF.

With regard to this clone: The read ends 3 residues before the CDR3 terminus; that terminus is restored from the germline J gene. The gene calls are TRBV18 and TRBJ1-1; a weak D match, TRBD1 (5 bases). Trimming cost V 0 bases and J 4 bases, with 9 bases left between them. This CDR3 contains 14 residues. CDR1 is KGHSH and CDR2 is LQKENI in the germline V gene. CDR3 DNA, as far as it was read: TGTGCCAGCTCACCACCAGGGGTGGCCACTGAA. Translation: CASSPPGVATE. The complete CDR3 sequence is CASSPPGVATEAFF.

As regards this clone: Sequencing ends 3 residues short of the CDR3 end; the germline J gene provides the rest. This chain joins TRBV10-3 and TRBJ1-2; 12 nucleotides match TRBD1. From germline, CDR1 is ENHRY and CDR2 SYGVKD. V lost 3 bases, J lost 0 bases, and 5 bases stayed unmatched. This CDR3 is 17 amino acids long. The part of the CDR3 DNA that was read is TGTGCCATCAGTGAATGGGACAGGGGGCGTTCTAACTATGGC. Its protein product is CAISEWDRGRSNYG. The entire CDR3 protein reads CAISEWDRGRSNYGYTF.

This clone is medium-sized (0.01 to 0.1%) by frequency. The CDR3 here is CASTDNSYNEQFF. CDR3 DNA (partial): TGTGCCAGCACTGACAACTCCTACAATGAG. The V gene is TRBV6-1, the J gene TRBJ2-1; the D is unclear. Read coverage stops 3 residues before the CDR3 terminus; the germline J gene supplies the remainder. CDR1 is MNHNS and CDR2 is SASEGT in the germline V gene. The V end lost 7 bases, the J end lost 0 bases, and 7 bases lay between the germline ends. The CDR3 sequence is 13 residues long.

The CDR3 bases that were read are TGTGCCAGCAGCTTAGCGCAGGGCACTGAA. This encodes CASSLAQGTE. The CDR3 in its entirety is CASSLAQGTEAFF. The genes are TRBV7-6 and TRBJ1-1, with a possible D match to TRBD1 (5 bases). With the read ending 3 residues before the CDR3 end, the germline J gene is used to fill in that end. Trimming removed 0 bases from V and 4 bases from J, with 6 bases in between. Germline CDR1 and CDR2: SGHVS and FNYEAQ. The CDR3 is 13 residues long.

On this clone: The CDR3 end falls 3 residues outside the read, so it is completed with the germline J gene. The J gene is TRBJ1-4, the V gene TRBV28, with 7 bases aligning to TRBD1. V shed 2 bases, J shed 5 bases, and the junction held 8 bases outside the gene matches. This CDR3 spans 16 amino acids. Germline V gene data show CDR1 as MDHEN and CDR2 as SYDVKM. The CDR3 DNA, read in part, is TGTGCCAGCAGTTTAGCCGGGGACAGACGCAATGAAAAA. Protein sequence: CASSLAGDRRNEK. The whole CDR3 region reads CASSLAGDRRNEKLFF.

On this clone itself: From the germline J gene comes the end of the CDR3, since the read stops 3 residues before it. V usage is TRBV6-1 and J usage is TRBJ2-6; D uncertain. This CDR3 has 14 residues. From germline, CDR1 is MNHNS and CDR2 SASEGT. Between the trimmed V and J ends, which lost 4 bases and 10 bases, there was a span of 14 bases. The CDR3 DNA, read in part, is TGTGCCAGCAGTGGAGTCTCTGAGGCTAACGTC. Encoded protein: CASSGVSEANV. Given in full, the CDR3 is CASSGVSEANVLTF.

Concerning this clone itself: The DNA ends 3 residues before the CDR3 does, and the rest of the CDR3 is filled in from the germline J gene. V is TRBV2 and J is TRBJ2-5, with no clear D. The germline CDR1 and CDR2 sequences are SNHLY and FYNNEI. V dropped 4 bases and J dropped 5 bases, with 14 bases sitting between them. This CDR3 region has 14 residues. CDR3: CASSVQLPPETQYF. CDR3 DNA (partial): TGTGCCAGCAGTGTACAACTACCTCCGGAGACC.

As concerns this clone: The read stops 3 residues short of the end of the CDR3; the missing end is completed from the germline J gene. The rearrangement joins TRBV30 to TRBJ2-7; possible D gene TRBD2, 6 bases. V dropped 2 bases and J dropped 3 bases, with 14 bases sitting between them. This CDR3 is built from 14 residues. Germline assignment: CDR1 GTSNPN and CDR2 SVGIG (reference sequence). The CDR3 reads CAWSRQGGVYEQYF. CDR3 DNA (partial): TGTGCCTGGAGTCGTCAGGGAGGTGTCTACGAG. Filled out from reference TRBV30 and TRBJ2-7, the complete variable domain reads SQTIHQWPATLVQPVGSPLSLECTVEGTSNPNLYWYRQAAGRGLQLLFYSVGIGQISSEVPQNLSASRPQDRQFILSSKKLLLSDSGFYLCAWSRQGGVYEQYFGPGTRLTVT.

Turning to this clone: The read ends 3 residues early relative to the CDR3; the germline J gene fills the gap. This chain links TRBV18 with TRBJ2-5, with D possibly matching TRBD2 (5 bases). Germline CDR1 and CDR2: KGHSH and LQKENI. There are 14 residues in the CDR3. Trimming removed 3 bases at V and 2 bases at J, with 10 bases between. CDR3 sequence reads: CASSPDWYQETQYF. The CDR3 bases that were read are TGTGCCAGCTCACCGGACTGGTATCAAGAGACC.

A word on this clone: Read coverage stops 3 residues before the CDR3 terminus; the germline J gene supplies the remainder. V is TRBV2 and J is TRBJ2-5, with 7 bases identical to TRBD1. Germline CDR1 and CDR2: SNHLY and FYNNEI. The CDR3 runs 15 residues. The V and J ends lost 7 bases and 4 bases, in that order; junction bases with no gene match: 12. The sequenced part of the CDR3 DNA is TGTGCCAGCAACCCGACAGGGATGGTTCCAGAGACC. Its translation: CASNPTGMVPET. The full CDR3 protein reads CASNPTGMVPETQYF.

A note on this clone: The CDR3 end falls 3 residues outside the read, so it is completed with the germline J gene. The chain couples TRBV2 to TRBJ1-1, with TRBD1 identical over 8 bases. Trimming at V came to 2 bases and at J to 2 bases, leaving 7 bases not matched to a gene. CDR3 length: 16 amino acids. Germline V CDR1 and CDR2: SNHLY, FYNNEI. The CDR3 reads CASSEPEAGGNTEAFF. The sequenced part of the CDR3 DNA is TGTGCCAGCAGTGAACCGGAGGCAGGGGGCAACACTGAA.

In terms of frequency, this clone is medium-sized. The read ends 3 residues before the CDR3 terminus; that terminus is restored from the germline J gene. The chain uses TRBV6-1 and TRBJ1-4; D is perhaps TRBD1 (5 bases). Deletions cut 3 bases from V and 3 bases from J, with 11 bases between. This CDR3 is built from 15 residues. CDR1 and CDR2 from the germline V gene are MNHNS and SASEGT. Partial CDR3 DNA: TGTGCCAGCAGTGAGCGGGGCGGCGCTAATGAAAAA. As protein: CASSERGGANEK. The entire CDR3 sequence reads CASSERGGANEKLFF.

CDR3 DNA (partial): TGCGCCAGCAGCTTGGGTATAGGGCTGGCGGGCTCCTACAATGAG. Protein sequence: CASSLGIGLAGSYNE. The entire CDR3 protein reads CASSLGIGLAGSYNEQFF. The gene calls are TRBV5-1 and TRBJ2-1; possibly TRBD2 for D (5 bases). The read ends 3 residues shy of where the CDR3 ends; the end is completed using the germline J gene. This CDR3 spans 18 amino acids. CDR1 and CDR2 (germline): SGHRS, YFSETQ. Trimming shortened V by 0 bases and J by 0 bases, and 16 bases separated the two germline ends.

As for this clone: With the read ending 3 residues before the CDR3 end, the germline J gene is used to fill in that end. This chain joins TRBV5-6 and TRBJ1-2; D may be TRBD1 (6 bases). In germline, CDR1 is SGHDT, CDR2 YYEEEE. The CDR3 spans 14 residues. V was trimmed by 2 bases and J by 7 bases, leaving 15 bases between them. CDR3 bases read: TGTGCCAGCAGCTTTACCCAAGGGGGTGCTGGC. Residues: CASSFTQGGAG. The complete CDR3 sequence is CASSFTQGGAGYTF.

Note on this clone: The CDR3 end lies 3 residues beyond the end of the read and is filled in from the germline J gene. The rearrangement links TRBV28 to TRBJ1-3; D might be TRBD1 (5 bases). The CDR3 extends over 17 amino acids. Germline CDR1 reads MDHEN; CDR2 reads SYDVKM. Trimming cost V 2 bases and J 0 bases, with 14 bases left between them. The covered CDR3 bases are TGTGCCAGCAGTTTAAGGGTCGGGGGGATCTCTGGAAACACC. It translates to CASSLRVGGISGNT. The whole CDR3 region reads CASSLRVGGISGNTIYF.